This T cell receptor beta chain was retrieved from a study of cytomegalovirus exposure and HLA in healthy donors. Profiled with immunoSEQ multiplex PCR; TCRdb holds only in-frame clones, not every one. This table holds 250,000 or so clones, more than 85% found once. V lost 0 bases to trimming and J lost 4 bases, with 10 bases between them. CDR1 is SGHRS, CDR2 YFSETQ, per germline. The CDR3 has 14 residues. Study conclusions and caveats: Among the CMV-associated chains, three were confirmed in vitro as specific for CMV antigens. For cytomegalovirus status, the classifier reportedly gave diagnoses with high specificity and sensitivity.

On this clone: What it recognizes is unknown.

Sequencing was carried out using PBMCs. The source of this sequence is a man younger than 35 in good health and CMV-seropositive. The chain couples TRBV5-1 to TRBJ1-1; the D is unclear. CDR3 in amino acids: CASSLGGGSTEAFF. Written as DNA, the CDR3 is TGCGCCAGCAGCTTGGGCGGAGGATCCACTGAAGCTTTCTTT.